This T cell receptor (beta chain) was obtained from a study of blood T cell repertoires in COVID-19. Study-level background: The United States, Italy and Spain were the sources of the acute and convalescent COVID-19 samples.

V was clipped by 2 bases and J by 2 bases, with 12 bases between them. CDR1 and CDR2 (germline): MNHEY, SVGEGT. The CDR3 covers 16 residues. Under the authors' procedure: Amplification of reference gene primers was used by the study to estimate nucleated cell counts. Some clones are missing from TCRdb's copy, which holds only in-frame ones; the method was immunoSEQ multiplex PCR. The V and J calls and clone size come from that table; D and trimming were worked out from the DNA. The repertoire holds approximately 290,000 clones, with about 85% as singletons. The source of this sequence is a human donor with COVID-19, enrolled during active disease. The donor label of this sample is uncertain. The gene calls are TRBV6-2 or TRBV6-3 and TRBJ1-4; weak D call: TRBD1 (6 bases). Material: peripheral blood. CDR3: CASSYGLRGTNEKLFF. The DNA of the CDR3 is TGTGCCAGCAGTTACGGGCTGAGGGGGACTAATGAAAAACTGTTTTTT.